Presented here are 21 T cell receptor beta chains from one specimen sequenced in a study of blood T cell repertoires in COVID-19. TCRdb's copy holds only in-frame clones and misses some; the assay was immunoSEQ multiplex PCR. The sample carries 150,000 to 200,000 clones, roughly 79% recorded once. Sequenced input: peripheral blood. The receptors originated from a man aged 60 to 75 with active or convalescent COVID-19.

The chain has TRBV18 and TRBJ1-6; 8 bases line up with TRBD1. The CDR3 is 15 residues long. Trimming removed 6 bases from V and 3 bases from J; junction bases left unmatched: 4. The germline V gene encodes CDR1 KGHSH and CDR2 LQKENI. CDR3 region: CASSTDRGYNSPLHF. The CDR3 nucleotides read TGTGCCAGCTCGACTGACAGGGGCTATAATTCACCCCTCCACTTT.

V is TRBV19 and J is TRBJ1-2; tentative D call: TRBD1 (5 bases). Per germline, CDR1 LNHDA and CDR2 SQIVND (reference sequence). CDR3 length: 12 residues. Trimming shortened V by 3 bases and J by 11 bases, and 13 bases separated the two germline ends. This CDR3 is CASSIGGAGYTF. The CDR3 bases are TGTGCCAGTAGTATTGGAGGGGCAGGATACACCTTC.

This chain joins TRBV27 and TRBJ1-1; D is perhaps TRBD1 (6 bases). CDR3 length: 13 amino acids. V dropped 9 bases and J dropped 11 bases, with 22 bases sitting between them. The V gene's germline CDR1 is MNHEY and CDR2 SMNVEV (reference sequence). CDR3 in DNA: TGTGCCAGTTCCTTGAGGACAGAGTATGGGGCTTTCTTT. Amino acids: CASSLRTEYGAFF.

The rearrangement uses TRBV18 and TRBJ2-7, with 11 bases identical to TRBD2. The CDR3 covers 17 residues. The V segment lost 1 base and the J segment 7 bases; nucleotides outside the gene matches: 12. Germline V gives CDR1 KGHSH, CDR2 LQKENI. The CDR3 nucleotides read TGTGCCAGCTCACCACACGGCGGGACTAGCGGTCCGAGGGAGCAGTACTTC. Protein sequence: CASSPHGGTSGPREQYF.

The CDR3 DNA reads as TGTGCCAGCAGTTATCACAGGGGGCGAGGTAGCTATGGCTACACCTTC. This encodes CASSYHRGRGSYGYTF. The chain links TRBV6-5 to TRBJ1-2, with 9 positions matching TRBD1. This CDR3 has 16 amino acids. J lost 4 bases, V lost 3 bases, and 9 bases had no gene match. Germline lookup yields CDR1 MNHEY and CDR2 SVGAGI.

This chain uses TRBV7-2 with TRBJ2-7; TRBD2 matches 9 bases. Germline loops: CDR1 SGHTA, CDR2 FQGNSA. V lost 7 bases to trimming and J lost 4 bases; unmatched junction nucleotides: 5. This CDR3 has 13 residues. The CDR3 region is CASTVSGSYEQYF. The CDR3 bases are TGTGCCAGCACCGTTAGCGGGAGTTACGAGCAGTACTTC.

The CDR3 DNA follows: TGTGCCAGTAGTACCGGGACTAGCAGGTTCAATGAGCAGTTCTTC. Its translation is CASSTGTSRFNEQFF. J is TRBJ2-1 and V is TRBV19; 9 bases fit TRBD2. The CDR3 spans 15 residues. With V trimmed by 4 bases and J by 6 bases, 7 bases remained unmatched. In germline, CDR1 is LNHDA, CDR2 SQIVND (reference sequence).

The V and J genes are TRBV2 and TRBJ2-6; TRBD2 agrees at 13 bases. Trimming at V came to 9 bases and at J to 4 bases, leaving 6 bases not matched to a gene. Looked up from germline, CDR1 is SNHLY and CDR2 is FYNNEI. The CDR3 has 16 amino acids. CDR3 in amino acids: CARGTSGNSGANVLTF. The CDR3 bases are TGTGCCAGAGGGACTAGCGGGAATTCCGGGGCCAACGTCCTGACTTTC.

V and J are TRBV6-1 and TRBJ2-7; 9 bases line up with TRBD2. The CDR3 loop spans 16 amino acids. The germline V gene encodes CDR1 MNHNS and CDR2 SASEGT. V was pared by 3 bases and J by 3 bases, with 9 bases of the junction left unmatched. The CDR3 DNA is TGTGCCAGCAGTGACCGACTAGCGGCAAGAGTCTACGAGCAGTACTTC. Amino acids: CASSDRLAARVYEQYF.

A single count supports this clone. The rearrangement joins TRBV4-1 to TRBJ2-1; 11 bases map to TRBD2. CDR3 length: 19 residues. Germline trimming cut 8 bases from V and 3 bases from J; bases unmatched to any gene: 18. Per the germline V gene, CDR1 is MGHRA and CDR2 is YSYEKL. CDR3 amino acids: CASSAGVLAGERFYNEQFF. The CDR3 DNA is TGCGCCAGCTCGGCGGGGGTACTAGCGGGAGAACGGTTCTACAATGAGCAGTTCTTC.

The genes are TRBV4-3 and TRBJ2-1; a weak D match, TRBD2 (6 bases). The V end lost 1 base, the J end lost 6 bases, and 10 bases lay between the germline ends. CDR3 length: 14 residues. Germline CDR1 is LGHNA and CDR2 is YSLEER. CDR3 protein: CASSQGGTFNEQFF. In nucleotides, the CDR3 is TGCGCCAGCAGCCAAGGGGGGACTTTCAATGAGCAGTTCTTC.

The rearrangement links TRBV5-8 to TRBJ1-5, with TRBD1 as a possible D gene (6 bases). The CDR3 totals 15 residues. V lost 1 base and J lost 6, with 14 bases in between. Looked up from germline, CDR1 is SGHTS and CDR2 is YDEGEE. The CDR3 sequence is CASSLWAGDGQPQHF. The CDR3 region has the DNA TGTGCCAGCAGCTTGTGGGCAGGGGACGGTCAGCCCCAGCATTTT.

The chain combines TRBV6-2 or TRBV6-3 with TRBJ2-3, with D perhaps matching TRBD2 (5 bases). The germline CDR1 and CDR2 sequences are MNHEY and SVGEGT. This CDR3 spans 17 amino acids. The V gene lost 3 bases and the J gene lost 6 bases, with 22 bases spanning the gap. The CDR3 spells CASSYPRGLTDRDTQYF. The CDR3 DNA reads as TGTGCCAGCAGTTATCCCCGTGGACTCACGGATAGGGATACGCAGTATTTT.

The chain combines TRBV7-2 with TRBJ2-2; D call uncertain. This CDR3 comprises 14 residues. V lost 5 bases and J 3 bases, leaving 10 bases between the germline ends. CDR1 and CDR2 from the germline V gene are SGHTA and FQGNSA. The CDR3 region is CASSLEPYTGELFF. As DNA, the CDR3 is TGTGCCAGCAGCCTTGAGCCTTACACCGGGGAGCTGTTTTTT.

The chain joins TRBV28 to TRBJ1-1; D unresolved. The germline V gene has CDR1 MDHEN and CDR2 SYDVKM. The CDR3 covers 14 residues. The V end lost 7 bases, the J end lost 0 bases, and 12 bases lay between the germline ends. CDR3 region: CASTTIEVNTEAFF. The CDR3 nucleotides are TGTGCCAGCACCACGATTGAGGTGAACACTGAAGCTTTCTTT.

The chain uses TRBV6-6 and TRBJ2-2; TRBD2 agrees at 12 bases. V trimming: 5 bases; J trimming: 0 bases; junction bases outside the gene matches: 4. CDR3 length equals 17 residues. Germline CDR1 reads MNHNY; CDR2 reads SVGAGI (reference sequence). CDR3 protein: CASSRPSGRANTGELFF. Here the CDR3 DNA reads TGTGCCAGCAGTCGCCCTAGCGGGAGGGCGAACACCGGGGAGCTGTTTTTT.

The chain employs TRBV5-5 and TRBJ2-1, with 13 positions matching TRBD2. The length of the CDR3 is 17 residues. Trimming took 3 bases from V and 1 from J; bases not matched to a gene: 4. Germline lookup yields CDR1 SGHKS and CDR2 YYEKEE (reference sequence). The chain's CDR3 is CASSSRTSGRSYNEQFF. The CDR3 bases are TGTGCCAGCAGCTCTAGGACTAGCGGGAGATCCTACAATGAGCAGTTCTTC.

This rearrangement joins TRBV12-3 or TRBV12-4 to TRBJ2-1; TRBD2 matches 9 bases. With V trimmed by 5 bases and J by 9 bases, 5 bases remained unmatched. The length of the CDR3 is 13 residues. The CDR3 DNA reads TGTGCCAGCAGTCCTGATAGCGGGAGTGAGCAGTTCTTC. Amino acids: CASSPDSGSEQFF.

The chain couples TRBV5-4 to TRBJ1-4; D is ambiguous. The CDR3 is made up of 14 amino acids. V lost 0 bases, J lost 7 bases, and 10 bases lay in between. Germline CDR1 reads SGHNT; CDR2 reads YYREEE (reference sequence). The CDR3 bases are TGTGCCAGCAGCTTGGATTCCTCTTCTGAAAAACTGTTTTTT. Its protein product is CASSLDSSSEKLFF.

The chain employs TRBV5-1 and TRBJ1-2; 7 bases are a match to TRBD1. The V segment lost 0 bases and the J segment 13 bases; nucleotides outside the gene matches: 18. The CDR3 is 16 residues long. The V gene's germline CDR1 is SGHRS and CDR2 YFSETQ. CDR3 protein: CASSLGGRGDSASSTF. In nucleotides, the CDR3 is TGCGCCAGCAGCTTGGGGGGGCGTGGGGACAGCGCATCCTCCACCTTC.

This chain links TRBV7-3 with TRBJ2-3; 7 bases are a match to TRBD2. V shed 2 bases, J shed 7 bases, and the junction held 21 bases outside the gene matches. This CDR3 spans 19 amino acids. CDR1 is SGHTA and CDR2 is FQGTGA in the germline V gene. In nucleotides, the CDR3 is TGTGCCAGCAGCTTACCCCACCTTGGGGGAGGGCCAAAAAAGTATACGCAGTATTTT. It specifies CASSLPHLGGGPKKYTQYF.